This T cell receptor beta chain was documented in a study of control samples from healthy donors and cancer patients. This clone came up once. TCRdb keeps only in-frame clones here, not all; method: immunoSEQ multiplex PCR. The sample carries about 120,000 clones, more than 75% recorded once. Input material: blood. The TCR sequence derives from a man aged 18 to 35 in good health.

CDR3 in DNA: TGTGCCAGTAGTAGGGGGACAGCGAGCTCCTACAATGAGCAGTTCTTC. It encodes CASSRGTASSYNEQFF. The genes are TRBV19 and TRBJ2-1; 7 nucleotides line up with TRBD1. Germline assignment: CDR1 LNHDA and CDR2 SQIVND (reference sequence). The CDR3 is 16 residues long. The ends lost 4 bases at V and 0 bases at J; junction bases unmatched: 6. Full variable domain (missing parts from reference TRBV19 and TRBJ2-1): DGGITQSPKYLFRKEGQNVTLSCEQNLNHDAMYWYRQDPGQGLRLIYYSQIVNDFQKGDIAEGYSVSREKKESFPLTVTSAQKNPTAFYLCASSRGTASSYNEQFFGPGTRLTVL.